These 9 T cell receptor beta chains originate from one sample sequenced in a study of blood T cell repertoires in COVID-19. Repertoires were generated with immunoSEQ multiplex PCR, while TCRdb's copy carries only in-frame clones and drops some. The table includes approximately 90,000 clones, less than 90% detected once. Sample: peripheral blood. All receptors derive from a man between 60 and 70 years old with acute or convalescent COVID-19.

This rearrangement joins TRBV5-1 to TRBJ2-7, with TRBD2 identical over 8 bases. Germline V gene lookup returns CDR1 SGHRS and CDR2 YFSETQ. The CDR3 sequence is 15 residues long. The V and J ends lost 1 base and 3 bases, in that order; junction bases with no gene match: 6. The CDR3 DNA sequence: TGCGCCAGCAGCTTGATGCGGGGGGCGATCTACGAGCAGTACTTC. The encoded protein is CASSLMRGAIYEQYF.

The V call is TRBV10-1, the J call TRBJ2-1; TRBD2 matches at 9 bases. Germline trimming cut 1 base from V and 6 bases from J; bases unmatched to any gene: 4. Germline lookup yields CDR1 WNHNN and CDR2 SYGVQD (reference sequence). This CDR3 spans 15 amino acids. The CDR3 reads CASSELREGRNEQFF. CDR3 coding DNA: TGCGCCAGCAGTGAGTTGCGGGAGGGCCGCAATGAGCAGTTCTTC.

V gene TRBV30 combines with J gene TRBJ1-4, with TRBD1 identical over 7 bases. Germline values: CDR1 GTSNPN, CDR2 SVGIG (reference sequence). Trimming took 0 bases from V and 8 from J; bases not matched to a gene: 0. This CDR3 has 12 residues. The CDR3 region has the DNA TGTGCCTGGAGTGTGACAGGGGAAAAACTGTTTTTT. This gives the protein CAWSVTGEKLFF.

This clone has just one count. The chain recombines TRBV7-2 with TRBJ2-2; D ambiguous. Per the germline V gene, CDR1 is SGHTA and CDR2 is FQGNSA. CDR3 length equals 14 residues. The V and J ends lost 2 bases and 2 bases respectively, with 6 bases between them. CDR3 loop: CASSLFPNTGELFF. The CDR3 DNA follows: TGTGCCAGCAGCTTATTCCCTAACACCGGGGAGCTGTTTTTT.

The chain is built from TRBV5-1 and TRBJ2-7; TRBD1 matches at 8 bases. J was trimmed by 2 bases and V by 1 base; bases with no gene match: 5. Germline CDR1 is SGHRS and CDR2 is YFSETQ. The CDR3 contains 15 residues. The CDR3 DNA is TGCGCCAGCAGCTTGTGGGGACAGGAGACCTACGAGCAGTACTTC. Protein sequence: CASSLWGQETYEQYF.

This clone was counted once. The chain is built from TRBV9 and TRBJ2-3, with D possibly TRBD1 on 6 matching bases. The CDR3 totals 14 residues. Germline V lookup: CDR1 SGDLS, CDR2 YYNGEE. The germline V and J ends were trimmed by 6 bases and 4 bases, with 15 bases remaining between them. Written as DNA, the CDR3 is TGTGCCAGCAACGCAGGGGTAGGGGCAGATACGCAGTATTTT. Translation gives CASNAGVGADTQYF. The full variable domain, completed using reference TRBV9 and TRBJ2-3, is DSGVTQTPKHLITATGQRVTLRCSPRSGDLSVYWYQQSLDQGLQFLIQYYNGEERAKGNILERFSAQQFPDLHSELNLSSLELGDSALYFCASNAGVGADTQYFGPGTRLTVL.

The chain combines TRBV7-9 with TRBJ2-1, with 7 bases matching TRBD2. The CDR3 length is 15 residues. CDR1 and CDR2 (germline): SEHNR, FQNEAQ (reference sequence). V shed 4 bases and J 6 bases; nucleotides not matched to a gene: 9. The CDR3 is CASSSPPAGTNEQFF. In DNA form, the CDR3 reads TGTGCCAGCAGCTCCCCGCCAGCGGGGACCAATGAGCAGTTCTTC.

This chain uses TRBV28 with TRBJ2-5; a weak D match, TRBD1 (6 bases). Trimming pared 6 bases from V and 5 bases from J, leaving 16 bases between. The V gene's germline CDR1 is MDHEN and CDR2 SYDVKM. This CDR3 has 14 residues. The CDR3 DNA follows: TGTGCCAGCAGCTCAGGGGTTGTCACCGAGACCCAGTACTTC. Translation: CASSSGVVTETQYF.

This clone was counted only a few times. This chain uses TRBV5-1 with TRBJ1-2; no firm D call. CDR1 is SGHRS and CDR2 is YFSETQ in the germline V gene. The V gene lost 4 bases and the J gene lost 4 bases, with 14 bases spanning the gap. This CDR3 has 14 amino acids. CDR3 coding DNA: TGCGCCAGCAGCCTTGGTGGGCAACTCTATGGCTACACCTTC. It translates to CASSLGGQLYGYTF.